This TCR beta chain was sequenced for a study of a mutant IDH1 vaccine in newly diagnosed glioma. Study information: Vaccination of patients was performed eight times, in weeks 1, 3, 5, 7, 11, 15, 19 and 23.

Concerning this clone: Its antigen remains unidentified.

Germline CDR1 and CDR2: SGDLS and YYNGEE. V lost 4 bases, J lost 7 bases, and 6 bases stayed unmatched. The CDR3 contains 14 residues. Method: immunoSEQ multiplex PCR; TCRdb's copy keeps in-frame clones and lacks some. The sample lists 50,000 to 65,000 clones; roughly 80% were seen once. Time point reported: week 11, during vaccination. Doses comprised 300 ug of mutant IDH1 20-mer peptide each, plus topical imiquimod. Here the sequenced sample was PBMCs, taken from a glioma patient whose treatment included an IDH1 peptide vaccine. The sequence was obtained from a woman between 50 and 59 years old with glioma. The chain employs TRBV9 and TRBJ1-4; 8 bases match TRBD1. The CDR3 nucleotides are TGTGCCAGCAGCCCTGACAGGGGAAGTGAAAAACTGTTTTTT. It codes for CASSPDRGSEKLFF.